The 7 T cell receptor beta chains reported below all come from one sample, sequenced in a study of cytomegalovirus exposure and HLA in healthy donors. The data were produced by immunoSEQ multiplex PCR, yet TCRdb's version contains in-frame clones alone and is incomplete. The sample has approximately 60,000 clones; about 90% are singletons. The specimen was PBMCs. These receptors all come from a woman aged 18 to 35 in good health and CMV-seronegative.

The gene calls are TRBV9 and TRBJ2-1; D perhaps matches TRBD1 (6 bases). V was cut by 3 bases and J by 2 bases, with 15 bases left in between. This CDR3 contains 16 residues. Looked up from germline, CDR1 is SGDLS and CDR2 is YYNGEE. In DNA, the CDR3 is TGTGCCAGCAGCGGTGGGACATCGCGAACCTACAATGAGCAGTTCTTC. It yields the protein CASSGGTSRTYNEQFF.

J is TRBJ2-7 and V is TRBV23-1; TRBD1 aligns across 9 bases. TRBV23-1 is an open reading frame, and its role is uncertain. The ends lost 2 bases at V and 1 base at J; junction bases unmatched: 3. The CDR3 has 15 residues. CDR3 residues: CASSQPGQGSYEQYF. For the CDR3, the DNA is TGCGCCAGCAGTCAACCGGGACAGGGATCCTACGAGCAGTACTTC.

The J gene is TRBJ1-6, the V gene TRBV2; 7 bases are shared with TRBD1. CDR3 length: 16 amino acids. Trimming cost V 2 bases and J 6 bases; bases outside gene matches: 7. The germline V gene encodes CDR1 SNHLY and CDR2 FYNNEI. The CDR3 spells CASSETPGQLNSPLHF. DNA of the CDR3: TGTGCCAGCAGTGAAACCCCGGGACAGCTTAATTCACCCCTCCACTTT.

The V gene is TRBV5-4, the J gene TRBJ2-1; D gene ambiguous. V was cut by 2 bases and J by 0 bases, with 9 bases left in between. Germline V gene data show CDR1 as SGHNT and CDR2 as YYREEE (reference sequence). The CDR3 consists of 15 residues. The CDR3 coding sequence is TGTGCCAGCAGCTTAGGTTGGAGCTCCTACAATGAGCAGTTCTTC. Translating gives CASSLGWSSYNEQFF.

The V gene is TRBV30, the J gene TRBJ2-5; possible D gene TRBD1, 6 bases. CDR1 is GTSNPN and CDR2 is SVGIG in the germline V gene (reference sequence). This CDR3 contains 12 residues. The germline V and J ends were trimmed by 4 bases and 14 bases, with 20 bases remaining between them. Here the CDR3 DNA reads TGTGCCTGGACTGATTGGAGACAGGATTTTTACTTC. It translates to CAWTDWRQDFYF. Variable domain in full (rest from reference TRBV30 and TRBJ2-5): SQTIHQWPATLVQPVGSPLSLECTVEGTSNPNLYWYRQAAGRGLQLLFYSVGIGQISSEVPQNLSASRPQDRQFILSSKKLLLSDSGFYLCAWTDWRQDFYFGPGTRLLVL.

The chain couples TRBV5-6 to TRBJ2-7; TRBD2 matches 14 bases. J was trimmed by 7 bases and V by 4 bases; bases with no gene match: 7. The CDR3 extends over 15 amino acids. Germline lookup yields CDR1 SGHDT and CDR2 YYEEEE. CDR3 in amino acids: CASSVRLAGGREQYF. The CDR3 region has the DNA TGTGCCAGCAGCGTCCGACTAGCGGGAGGGCGGGAGCAGTACTTC.

The chain recombines TRBV5-6 with TRBJ1-2, with D possibly being TRBD1 (5 bases). The CDR3 extends over 13 amino acids. CDR1 is SGHDT and CDR2 is YYEEEE in the germline V gene. V lost 4 bases and J 4 bases, leaving 11 bases between the germline ends. Here the CDR3 DNA reads TGTGCCAGCAGCCAAGGCGGGGGCTATGGCTACACCTTC. Its translation is CASSQGGGYGYTF.